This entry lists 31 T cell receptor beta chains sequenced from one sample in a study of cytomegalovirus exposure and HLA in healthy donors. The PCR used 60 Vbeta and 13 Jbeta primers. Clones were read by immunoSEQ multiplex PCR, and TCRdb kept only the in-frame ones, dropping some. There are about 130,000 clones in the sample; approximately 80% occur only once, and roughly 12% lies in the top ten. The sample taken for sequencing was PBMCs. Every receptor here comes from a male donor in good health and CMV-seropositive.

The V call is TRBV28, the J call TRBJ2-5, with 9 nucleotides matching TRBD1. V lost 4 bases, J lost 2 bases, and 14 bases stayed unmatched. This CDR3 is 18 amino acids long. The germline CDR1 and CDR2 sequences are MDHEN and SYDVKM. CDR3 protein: CASSSGTGGRLRQETQYF. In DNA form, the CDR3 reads TGTGCCAGCAGTTCTGGCACAGGGGGCCGACTGAGGCAAGAGACCCAGTACTTC.

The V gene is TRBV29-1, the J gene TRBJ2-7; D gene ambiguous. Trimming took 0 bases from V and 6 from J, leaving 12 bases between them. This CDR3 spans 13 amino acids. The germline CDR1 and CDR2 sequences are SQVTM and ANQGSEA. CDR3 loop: CSVEDTVSTEQYF. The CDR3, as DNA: TGCAGCGTTGAAGATACGGTGTCAACCGAGCAGTACTTC.

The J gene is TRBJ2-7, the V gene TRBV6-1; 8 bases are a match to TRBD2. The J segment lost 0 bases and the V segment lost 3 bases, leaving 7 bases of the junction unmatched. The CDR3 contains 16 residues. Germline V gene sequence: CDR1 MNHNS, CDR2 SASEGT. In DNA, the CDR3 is TGTGCCAGCAGTGATTCTTGGCGGGAGGACTCCTACGAGCAGTACTTC. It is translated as CASSDSWREDSYEQYF.

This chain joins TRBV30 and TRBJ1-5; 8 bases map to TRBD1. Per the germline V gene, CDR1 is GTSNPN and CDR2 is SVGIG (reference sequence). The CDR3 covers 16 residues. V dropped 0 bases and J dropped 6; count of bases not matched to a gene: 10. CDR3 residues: CAWSVLGTGQGQPQHF. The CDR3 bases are TGTGCCTGGAGTGTACTCGGGACAGGTCAAGGTCAGCCCCAGCATTTT.

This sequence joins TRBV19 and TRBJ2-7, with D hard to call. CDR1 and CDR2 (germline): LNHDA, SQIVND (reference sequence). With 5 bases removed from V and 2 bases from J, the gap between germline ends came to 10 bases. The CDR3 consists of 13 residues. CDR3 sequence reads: CASSLGQTYEQYF. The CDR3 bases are TGTGCCAGTAGTTTGGGCCAGACCTACGAGCAGTACTTC. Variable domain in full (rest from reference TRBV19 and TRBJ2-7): DGGITQSPKYLFRKEGQNVTLSCEQNLNHDAMYWYRQDPGQGLRLIYYSQIVNDFQKGDIAEGYSVSREKKESFPLTVTSAQKNPTAFYLCASSLGQTYEQYFGPGTRLTVT.

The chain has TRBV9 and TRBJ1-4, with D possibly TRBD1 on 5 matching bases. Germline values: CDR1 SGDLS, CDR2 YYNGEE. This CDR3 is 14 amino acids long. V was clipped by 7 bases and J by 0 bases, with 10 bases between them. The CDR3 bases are TGTGCCAGCGGGGGGGGATCAACTAATGAAAAACTGTTTTTT. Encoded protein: CASGGGSTNEKLFF. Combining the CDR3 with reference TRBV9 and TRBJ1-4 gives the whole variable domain DSGVTQTPKHLITATGQRVTLRCSPRSGDLSVYWYQQSLDQGLQFLIQYYNGEERAKGNILERFSAQQFPDLHSELNLSSLELGDSALYFCASGGGSTNEKLFFGSGTQLSVL.

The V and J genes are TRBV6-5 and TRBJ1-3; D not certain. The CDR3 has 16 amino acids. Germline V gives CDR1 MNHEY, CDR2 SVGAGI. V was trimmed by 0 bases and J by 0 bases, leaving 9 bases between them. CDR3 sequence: CASSYSVARSGNTIYF. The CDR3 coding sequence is TGTGCCAGCAGTTACTCTGTGGCACGCTCTGGAAACACCATATATTTT.

The DNA for the CDR3 is TGTGCCACCAGACTAGAGGGCCGGGCCTATGGCTACACCTTC. Protein: CATRLEGRAYGYTF. The chain employs TRBV6-5 and TRBJ1-2; D is undetermined. From germline, CDR1 is MNHEY and CDR2 SVGAGI. Trimming removed 10 bases at V and 4 bases at J, with 19 bases between. The length of the CDR3 is 14 residues.

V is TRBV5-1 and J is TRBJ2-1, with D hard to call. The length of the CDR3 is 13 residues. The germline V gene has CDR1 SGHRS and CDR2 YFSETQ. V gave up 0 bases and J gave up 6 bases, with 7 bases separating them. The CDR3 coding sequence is TGCGCCAGCAGCTTGGCAGCAGGCAATGAGCAGTTCTTC. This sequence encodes CASSLAAGNEQFF.

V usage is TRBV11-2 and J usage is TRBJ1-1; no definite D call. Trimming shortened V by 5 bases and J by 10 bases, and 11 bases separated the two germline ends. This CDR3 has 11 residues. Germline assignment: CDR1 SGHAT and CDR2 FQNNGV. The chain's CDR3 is CASSPGIGAFF. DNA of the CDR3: TGTGCCAGCAGCCCCGGGATAGGAGCTTTCTTT.

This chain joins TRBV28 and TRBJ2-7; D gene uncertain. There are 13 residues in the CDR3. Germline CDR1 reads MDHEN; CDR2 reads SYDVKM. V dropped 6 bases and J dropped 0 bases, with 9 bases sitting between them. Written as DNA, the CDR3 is TGTGCCAGCAGGTACAGTTCCTCCTACGAGCAGTACTTC. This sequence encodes CASRYSSSYEQYF.

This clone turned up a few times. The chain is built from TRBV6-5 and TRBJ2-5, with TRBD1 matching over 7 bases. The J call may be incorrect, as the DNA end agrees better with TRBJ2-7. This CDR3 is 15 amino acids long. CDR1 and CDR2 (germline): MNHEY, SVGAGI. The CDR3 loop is CASSPDRRLSYEQYF. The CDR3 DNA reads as TGTGCCAGCAGCCCGGACAGGCGCCTCTCCTACGAGCAGTACTTC.

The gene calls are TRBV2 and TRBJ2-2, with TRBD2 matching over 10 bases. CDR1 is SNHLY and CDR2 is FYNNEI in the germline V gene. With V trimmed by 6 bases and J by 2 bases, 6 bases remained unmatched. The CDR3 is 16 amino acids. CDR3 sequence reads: CASSALAGDNTGELFF. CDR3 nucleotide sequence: TGTGCCAGCAGCGCTCTAGCGGGAGATAACACCGGGGAGCTGTTTTTT.

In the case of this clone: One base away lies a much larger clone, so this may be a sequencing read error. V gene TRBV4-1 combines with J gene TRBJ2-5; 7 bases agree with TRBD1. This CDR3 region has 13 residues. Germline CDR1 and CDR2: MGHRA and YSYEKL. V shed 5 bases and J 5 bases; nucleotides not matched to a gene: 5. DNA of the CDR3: TGCGCCAGCAGCACTGACAGGGTTGAGACCCAGTACTTC. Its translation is CASSTDRVETQYF.

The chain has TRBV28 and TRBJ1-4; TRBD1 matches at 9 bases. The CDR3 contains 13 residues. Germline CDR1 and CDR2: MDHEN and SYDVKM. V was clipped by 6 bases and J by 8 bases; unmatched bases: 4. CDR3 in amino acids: CASRTGGPEKLFF. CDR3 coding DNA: TGTGCCAGCAGGACAGGGGGACCAGAAAAACTGTTTTTT.

DNA of the CDR3: TGTGCCACTCGACAGGGAGCGAACACTGAAGCTTTCTTT. Residues: CATRQGANTEAFF. This chain links TRBV19 with TRBJ1-1; 7 nucleotides align to TRBD1. From germline, CDR1 is LNHDA and CDR2 SQIVND (reference sequence). Germline trimming cut 10 bases from V and 1 base from J; bases unmatched to any gene: 6. The CDR3 totals 13 residues.

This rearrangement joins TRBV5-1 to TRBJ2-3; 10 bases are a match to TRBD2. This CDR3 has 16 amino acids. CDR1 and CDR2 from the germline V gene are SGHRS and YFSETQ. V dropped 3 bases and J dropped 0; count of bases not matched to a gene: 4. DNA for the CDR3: TGCGCCAGCAGCTCAACTAGCGGGGCTAGCACAGATACGCAGTATTTT. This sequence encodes CASSSTSGASTDTQYF.

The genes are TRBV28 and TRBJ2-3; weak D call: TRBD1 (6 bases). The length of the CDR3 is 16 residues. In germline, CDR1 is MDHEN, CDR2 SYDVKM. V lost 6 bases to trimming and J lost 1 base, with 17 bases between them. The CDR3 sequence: CASSHSGDRRTDTQYF. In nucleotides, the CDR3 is TGTGCCAGCAGCCACTCTGGAGACAGGCGCACAGATACGCAGTATTTT.

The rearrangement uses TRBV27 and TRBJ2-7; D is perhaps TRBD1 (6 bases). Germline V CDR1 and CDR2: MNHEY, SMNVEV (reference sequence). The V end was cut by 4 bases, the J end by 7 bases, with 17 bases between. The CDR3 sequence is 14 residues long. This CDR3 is CASSWTVDSGEQYF. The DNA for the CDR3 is TGTGCCAGCAGTTGGACAGTGGACTCGGGGGAGCAGTACTTC.

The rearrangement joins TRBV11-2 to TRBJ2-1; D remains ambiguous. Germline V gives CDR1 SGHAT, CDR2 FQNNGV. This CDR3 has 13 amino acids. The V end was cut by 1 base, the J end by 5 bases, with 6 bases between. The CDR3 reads CASSLGPHNEQFF. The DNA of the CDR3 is TGTGCCAGCAGCTTAGGGCCCCACAATGAGCAGTTCTTC. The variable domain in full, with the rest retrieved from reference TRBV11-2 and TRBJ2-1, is EAGVAQSPRYKIIEKRQSVAFWCNPISGHATLYWYQQILGQGPKLLIQFQNNGVVDDSQLPKDRFSAERLKGVDSTLKIQPAKLEDSAVYLCASSLGPHNEQFFGPGTRLTVL.

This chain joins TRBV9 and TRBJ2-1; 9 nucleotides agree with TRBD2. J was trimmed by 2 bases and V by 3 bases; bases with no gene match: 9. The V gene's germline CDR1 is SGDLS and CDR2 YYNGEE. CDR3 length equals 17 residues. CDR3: CASSASSRGGAYNEQFF. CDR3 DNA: TGTGCCAGCAGCGCGTCCTCCCGCGGGGGGGCCTACAATGAGCAGTTCTTC. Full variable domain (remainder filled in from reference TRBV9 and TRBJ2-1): DSGVTQTPKHLITATGQRVTLRCSPRSGDLSVYWYQQSLDQGLQFLIQYYNGEERAKGNILERFSAQQFPDLHSELNLSSLELGDSALYFCASSASSRGGAYNEQFFGPGTRLTVL.

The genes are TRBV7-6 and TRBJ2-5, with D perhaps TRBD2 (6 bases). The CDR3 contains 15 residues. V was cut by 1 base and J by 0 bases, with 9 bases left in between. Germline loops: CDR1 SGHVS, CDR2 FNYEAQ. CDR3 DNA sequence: TGTGCCAGCAGCTTAGAAGGGACTCACCAAGAGACCCAGTACTTC. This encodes CASSLEGTHQETQYF.

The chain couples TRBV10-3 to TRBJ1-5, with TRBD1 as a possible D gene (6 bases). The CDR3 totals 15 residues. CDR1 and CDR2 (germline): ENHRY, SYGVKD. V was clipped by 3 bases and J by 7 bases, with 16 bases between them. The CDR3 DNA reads TGTGCCATCAGTGAAGGCAGGGGACCTAACCAGCCCCAGCATTTT. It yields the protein CAISEGRGPNQPQHF.

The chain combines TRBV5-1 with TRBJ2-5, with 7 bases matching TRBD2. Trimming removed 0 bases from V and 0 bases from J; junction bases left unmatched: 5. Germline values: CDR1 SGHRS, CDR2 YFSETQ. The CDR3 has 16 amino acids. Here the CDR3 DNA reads TGCGCCAGCAGCTTGGGATCTGGGGGGGACCAAGAGACCCAGTACTTC. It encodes CASSLGSGGDQETQYF.

CDR3 region: CAWSVTGGGGPQHF. The CDR3 DNA is TGTGCCTGGAGTGTGACAGGAGGGGGGGGGCCCCAGCATTTT. This chain links TRBV30 with TRBJ1-5, with a possible D match to TRBD1 (6 bases). CDR1 and CDR2 from the germline V gene are GTSNPN and SVGIG (reference sequence). The CDR3 totals 14 residues. Trimming removed 0 bases at V and 9 bases at J, with 15 bases between.

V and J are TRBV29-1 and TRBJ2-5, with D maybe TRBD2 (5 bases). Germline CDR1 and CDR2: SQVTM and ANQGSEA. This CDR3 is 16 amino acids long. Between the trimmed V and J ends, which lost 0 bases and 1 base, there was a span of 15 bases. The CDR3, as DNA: TGCAGCGTTGAAGAATGGACTGGAGTGGGCCAAGAGACCCAGTACTTC. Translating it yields CSVEEWTGVGQETQYF.

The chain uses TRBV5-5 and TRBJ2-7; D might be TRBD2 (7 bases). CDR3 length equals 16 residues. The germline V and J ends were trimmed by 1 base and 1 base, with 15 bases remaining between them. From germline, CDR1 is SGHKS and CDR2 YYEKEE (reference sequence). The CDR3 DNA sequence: TGTGCCAGCAGCTTGTCGGGGGGCGCGGTATCCTACGAGCAGTACTTC. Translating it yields CASSLSGGAVSYEQYF. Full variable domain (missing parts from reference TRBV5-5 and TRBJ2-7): DAGVTQSPTHLIKTRGQQVTLRCSPISGHKSVSWYQQVLGQGPQFIFQYYEKEERGRGNFPDRFSARQFPNYSSELNVNALLLGDSALYLCASSLSGGAVSYEQYFGPGTRLTVT.

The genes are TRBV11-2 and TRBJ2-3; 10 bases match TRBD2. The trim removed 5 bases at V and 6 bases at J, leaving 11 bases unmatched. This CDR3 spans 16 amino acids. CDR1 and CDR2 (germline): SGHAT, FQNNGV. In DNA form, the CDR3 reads TGTGCCAGCAGCCTCCTGCGGCTAGCGGGAGCGGATACGCAGTATTTT. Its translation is CASSLLRLAGADTQYF. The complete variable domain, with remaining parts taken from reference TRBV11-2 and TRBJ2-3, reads EAGVAQSPRYKIIEKRQSVAFWCNPISGHATLYWYQQILGQGPKLLIQFQNNGVVDDSQLPKDRFSAERLKGVDSTLKIQPAKLEDSAVYLCASSLLRLAGADTQYFGPGTRLTVL.

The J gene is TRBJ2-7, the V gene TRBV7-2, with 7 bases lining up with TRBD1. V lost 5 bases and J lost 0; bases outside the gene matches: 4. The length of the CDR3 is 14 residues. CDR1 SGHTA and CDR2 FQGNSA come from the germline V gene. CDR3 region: CASSRRQGSYEQYF. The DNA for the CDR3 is TGTGCCAGCAGCCGACGACAGGGCTCCTACGAGCAGTACTTC.

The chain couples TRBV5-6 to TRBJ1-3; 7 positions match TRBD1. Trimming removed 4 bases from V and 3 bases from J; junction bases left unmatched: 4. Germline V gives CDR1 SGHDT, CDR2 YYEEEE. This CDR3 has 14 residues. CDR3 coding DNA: TGTGCCAGCAGCACCCGGGACAGTGGAAACACCATATATTTT. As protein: CASSTRDSGNTIYF.

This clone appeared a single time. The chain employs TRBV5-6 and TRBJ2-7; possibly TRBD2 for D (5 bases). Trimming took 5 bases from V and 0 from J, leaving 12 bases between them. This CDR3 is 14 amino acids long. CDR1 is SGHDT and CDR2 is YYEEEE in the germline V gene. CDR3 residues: CASRWTLGSYEQYF. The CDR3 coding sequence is TGTGCCAGCAGGTGGACTCTGGGCTCCTACGAGCAGTACTTC.